This T cell receptor beta chain emerged from a study of T cells in Graves' hyperthyroidism and ophthalmopathy. Whole-study findings and limits: Model predictions of ophthalmopathy came a median about 6.3 months before onset.

In the case of this clonotype: The antigen is not known.

Germline V gene data show CDR1 as SGHVS and CDR2 as FNYEAQ. V lost 6 bases and J lost 0, with 22 bases in between. The CDR3 runs 18 residues. Those patients with uncontrolled infection, other autoimmune disease, pregnancy or lactation were excluded. Amplification yielded TCR beta CDR3 regions, with RNA transcripts as the source. The primer set for the first-round RT-PCR of the TCR CDR3 was HTBI. TCRdb recomputed calls from the multiplex PCR reads with MiXCR, one row per CDR3 protein. Among hundreds of thousands of distinct CDR3 sequences, under 15% were seen once, and the ten largest hold 9.2%. The TCR was taken from a young woman with Graves' hyperthyroidism. V usage is TRBV7-6 and J usage is TRBJ2-3; perhaps TRBD1 as D (6 bases). Sample: blood. In nucleotides, the CDR3 is TGTGCCAGCAGTGAAGAGTGGGGGCAGTCATCCAGCACAGATACGCAGTATTTT. It is translated as CASSEEWGQSSSTDTQYF. The variable domain in full, with the rest retrieved from reference TRBV7-6 and TRBJ2-3, is GAGVSQSPRYKVTKRGQDVALRCDPISGHVSLYWYRQALGQGPEFLTYFNYEAQQDKSGLPNDRFSAERPEGSISTLTIQRTEQRDSAMYRCASSEEWGQSSSTDTQYFGPGTRLTVL.